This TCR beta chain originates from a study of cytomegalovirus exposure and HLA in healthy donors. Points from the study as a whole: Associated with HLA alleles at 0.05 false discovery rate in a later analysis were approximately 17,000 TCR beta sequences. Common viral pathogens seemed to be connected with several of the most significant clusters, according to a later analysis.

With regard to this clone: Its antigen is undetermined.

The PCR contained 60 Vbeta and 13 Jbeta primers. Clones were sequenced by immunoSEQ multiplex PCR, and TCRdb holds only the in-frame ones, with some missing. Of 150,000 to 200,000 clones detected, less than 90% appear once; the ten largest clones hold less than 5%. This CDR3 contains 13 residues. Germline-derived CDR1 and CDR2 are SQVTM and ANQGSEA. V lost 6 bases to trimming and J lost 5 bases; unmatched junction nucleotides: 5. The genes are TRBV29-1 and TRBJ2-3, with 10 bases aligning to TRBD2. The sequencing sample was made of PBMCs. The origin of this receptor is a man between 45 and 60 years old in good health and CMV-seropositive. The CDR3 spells CSVPSGSRDTQYF. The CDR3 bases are TGCAGCGTCCCTAGCGGGAGTCGAGATACGCAGTATTTT.